A single sample gave rise to the 31 T cell receptor beta chains below, sequenced in a study of control samples from healthy donors and cancer patients. Profiling relied on immunoSEQ multiplex PCR, and the TCRdb table lists in-frame clones only, not all of them. The listing records some 190,000 clones. The sequencing sample was made of blood. The receptors come from a woman in her 30s in good health.

This chain links TRBV5-6 with TRBJ2-7; D is unresolved. The length of the CDR3 is 11 residues. V was pared by 1 base and J by 9 bases, with 8 bases between. The germline V gene encodes CDR1 SGHDT and CDR2 YYEEEE. CDR3: CASSLSNLQYF. The CDR3 DNA reads as TGTGCCAGCAGCTTGTCCAATCTGCAGTACTTC.

The rearrangement links TRBV4-1 to TRBJ2-7; 9 nucleotides align to TRBD1. Germline CDR1 reads MGHRA; CDR2 reads YSYEKL. The V segment lost 7 bases and the J segment 2 bases; nucleotides outside the gene matches: 9. CDR3 length: 15 residues. Here the CDR3 DNA reads TGCGCCAGCAAGACTTGGGACAGGGATACCTACGAGCAGTACTTC. This gives the protein CASKTWDRDTYEQYF.

This chain joins TRBV30 and TRBJ1-5; tentatively, D is TRBD1 (5 bases). CDR1 and CDR2 (germline): GTSNPN, SVGIG (reference sequence). The CDR3 is 14 residues long. Trimming removed 0 bases at V and 5 bases at J, with 11 bases between. The DNA for the CDR3 is TGTGCCTGGAGTGTACTGGGGGTCGATCAGCCCCAGCATTTT. It codes for CAWSVLGVDQPQHF. The full variable domain, its missing parts supplied by reference TRBV30 and TRBJ1-5, is SQTIHQWPATLVQPVGSPLSLECTVEGTSNPNLYWYRQAAGRGLQLLFYSVGIGQISSEVPQNLSASRPQDRQFILSSKKLLLSDSGFYLCAWSVLGVDQPQHFGDGTRLSIL.

V is TRBV6-6 and J is TRBJ1-4; the D is unclear. Deletions cut 10 bases from V and 4 bases from J, with 13 bases between. Germline CDR1 is MNHNY and CDR2 is SVGAGI (reference sequence). There are 13 residues in the CDR3. The CDR3 DNA sequence: TGTGCCACCGTTGACGGAATTAATGAAAAACTGTTTTTT. Its translation: CATVDGINEKLFF.

The chain joins TRBV27 to TRBJ1-2, with 9 bases identical to TRBD1. This CDR3 contains 15 residues. Unmatched junction bases numbered 11, after V lost 6 bases and J lost 6 bases. Germline lookup yields CDR1 MNHEY and CDR2 SMNVEV (reference sequence). The CDR3 DNA reads TGTGCCAGCAGCCTCGCTGTCACAGGGGGCGATGGCTACACCTTC. This codes for CASSLAVTGGDGYTF.

The genes are TRBV5-1 and TRBJ1-1; no clear D gene. V lost 4 bases, J lost 0 bases, and 10 bases lay in between. CDR1 SGHRS and CDR2 YFSETQ come from the germline V gene. CDR3 length: 14 amino acids. The CDR3 DNA sequence: TGCGCCAGCAGCATGACAAGTATGAACACTGAAGCTTTCTTT. It is translated as CASSMTSMNTEAFF. The whole variable domain, filled in from reference TRBV5-1 and TRBJ1-1, reads KAGVTQTPRYLIKTRGQQVTLSCSPISGHRSVSWYQQTPGQGLQFLFEYFSETQRNKGNFPGRFSGRQFSNSRSEMNVSTLELGDSALYLCASSMTSMNTEAFFGQGTRLTVV.

The chain's CDR3 is CASSPVGTARNTEAFF. The CDR3 coding sequence is TGTGCCAGCAGCCCAGTGGGGACAGCCAGGAACACTGAAGCTTTCTTT. This chain joins TRBV28 and TRBJ1-1; 7 bases are shared with TRBD1. Germline trimming cut 6 bases from V and 1 base from J; bases unmatched to any gene: 11. Per germline, CDR1 MDHEN and CDR2 SYDVKM. CDR3 size: 16 residues. Combining the CDR3 with reference TRBV28 and TRBJ1-1 gives the whole variable domain DVKVTQSSRYLVKRTGEKVFLECVQDMDHENMFWYRQDPGLGLRLIYFSYDVKMKEKGDIPEGYSVSREKKERFSLILESASTNQTSMYLCASSPVGTARNTEAFFGQGTRLTVV.

V is TRBV28 and J is TRBJ2-7; D may be TRBD2 (6 bases). The germline V and J ends were trimmed by 2 bases and 0 bases, with 8 bases remaining between them. The CDR3 sequence is 14 residues long. The germline gives CDR1 MDHEN, CDR2 SYDVKM. The CDR3 DNA reads as TGTGCCAGCAGTTTAGCGGGGACCTCCTACGAGCAGTACTTC. The encoded protein is CASSLAGTSYEQYF.

This rearrangement joins TRBV6-5 to TRBJ1-1, with D possibly TRBD1 on 6 matching bases. V was trimmed by 4 bases and J by 1 base, leaving 10 bases between them. CDR1 MNHEY and CDR2 SVGAGI come from the germline V gene. The CDR3 spans 14 residues. CDR3 amino acids: CASSSRTANTEAFF. The CDR3 DNA reads TGTGCCAGCAGTTCCAGGACAGCGAACACTGAAGCTTTCTTT.

J is TRBJ2-2 and V is TRBV5-1, with D possibly being TRBD1 (6 bases). Germline-derived CDR1 and CDR2 are SGHRS and YFSETQ. V was clipped by 6 bases and J by 5 bases, with 14 bases between them. The CDR3 consists of 14 residues. The CDR3 bases are TGCGCCAGCAACCACAGGGCATCTACCGGGGAGCTGTTTTTT. It encodes CASNHRASTGELFF.

The chain uses TRBV7-2 and TRBJ2-1; a possible D gene is TRBD1 (5 bases). The germline CDR1 and CDR2 sequences are SGHTA and FQGNSA. The CDR3 runs 16 residues. V was shortened by 0 bases and J by 4 bases, with 13 bases between the two germline ends. This chain's CDR3 is CASSLAGHQSYNEQFF. CDR3 nucleotides: TGTGCCAGCAGCTTAGCCGGACACCAGTCGTACAATGAGCAGTTCTTC.

This chain's CDR3 is CASSYGPGWGRDTQYF. Written as DNA, the CDR3 is TGTGCCAGCAGTTATGGGCCGGGGTGGGGCCGAGATACGCAGTATTTT. V gene TRBV6-5 combines with J gene TRBJ2-3; D tentatively reads TRBD1 or TRBD2 (5 bases each). Trimming stripped 3 bases from V and 5 bases from J, with 18 bases between. This CDR3 comprises 16 residues. Looked up from germline, CDR1 is MNHEY and CDR2 is SVGAGI.

The chain has TRBV7-3 and TRBJ2-5, with a tentative D call TRBD2 (5 bases). Germline V lookup: CDR1 SGHTA, CDR2 FQGTGA. Trimming removed 6 bases from V and 2 bases from J, with 13 bases in between. This CDR3 spans 14 amino acids. This CDR3 reads CASRLDWTQETQYF. CDR3 nucleotide sequence: TGTGCCAGCAGACTAGACTGGACTCAAGAGACCCAGTACTTC.

Of note for this clone: This sample also contains other DNA sequences that code for the same CDR3. The rearrangement joins TRBV7-3 to TRBJ1-2, with 9 bases identical to TRBD1. The CDR3 consists of 13 residues. Germline V gene data show CDR1 as SGHTA and CDR2 as FQGTGA. Losses at the gene ends were 4 bases for V and 7 bases for J; bases not matched to a gene: 4. The CDR3 loop is CASSSRQGGGYTF. CDR3 coding DNA: TGTGCCAGCAGCTCGCGACAGGGGGGTGGCTACACCTTC.

The gene calls are TRBV10-1 and TRBJ2-1, with TRBD2 as a possible D gene (7 bases). V gave up 3 bases and J gave up 12 bases, with 18 bases separating them. The CDR3 extends over 14 amino acids. The germline CDR1 and CDR2 sequences are WNHNN and SYGVQD (reference sequence). The CDR3 protein is CASSDGGLLHGQFF. CDR3 nucleotides: TGCGCCAGCAGTGACGGGGGGCTACTCCACGGGCAGTTCTTC.

In DNA, the CDR3 is TGTGCCAGCACCACTGTAGTGGGTAGGGGTTCGGCTTTCTTT. Translation gives CASTTVVGRGSAFF. This chain uses TRBV28 with TRBJ1-1; weak D call: TRBD1 (5 bases). Germline CDR1 is MDHEN and CDR2 is SYDVKM. Trimming shortened V by 7 bases and J by 11 bases, and 23 bases separated the two germline ends. The length of the CDR3 is 14 residues.

The chain couples TRBV4-1 to TRBJ2-3; 10 nucleotides agree with TRBD1. Germline V gene data show CDR1 as MGHRA and CDR2 as YSYEKL. The junction had 11 bases not matched to a gene; V was cut back by 3 bases and J by 2 bases. CDR3 length: 18 amino acids. CDR3 nucleotide sequence: TGCGCCAGCAGCCACCTAGGCCGGGACAGGGGACTCACAGATACGCAGTATTTT. This translates into CASSHLGRDRGLTDTQYF.

V usage is TRBV7-9 and J usage is TRBJ2-5, with D tentatively TRBD2 (5 bases). V lost 5 bases, J lost 5 bases, and 9 bases lay in between. Germline V gene data show CDR1 as SEHNR and CDR2 as FQNEAQ (reference sequence). The CDR3 has 12 residues. CDR3 nucleotides: TGTGCCAGCAGCCCACCGGGGGAGACCCAGTACTTC. Translating gives CASSPPGETQYF.

J is TRBJ1-2 and V is TRBV19, with D unclear. V was trimmed by 7 bases and J by 6 bases, leaving 18 bases between them. CDR3 length: 14 amino acids. CDR1 is LNHDA and CDR2 is SQIVND in the germline V gene (reference sequence). CDR3 nucleotide sequence: TGTGCCAGTACCCCCCGGTCCGGGGTCCATGGCTACACCTTC. Encoded protein: CASTPRSGVHGYTF.

The chain combines TRBV10-2 with TRBJ1-2; 7 bases fit TRBD1. V gave up 2 bases and J gave up 2 bases; unmatched junction bases: 5. Germline CDR1 and CDR2: WSHSY and SAAADI. This CDR3 has 15 amino acids. The CDR3 sequence is CASSEQATGNYGYTF. Written as DNA, the CDR3 is TGCGCCAGCAGTGAGCAGGCGACAGGGAACTATGGCTACACCTTC.

The chain carries TRBV7-3 and TRBJ1-3; 8 bases are shared with TRBD1. The CDR3 has 16 amino acids. The V segment lost 5 bases and the J segment 4 bases; nucleotides outside the gene matches: 10. Germline lookup yields CDR1 SGHTA and CDR2 FQGTGA. This CDR3 reads CASSPHPTGAGNTIYF. In nucleotides, the CDR3 is TGTGCCAGCAGCCCTCACCCGACAGGGGCAGGAAACACCATATATTTT.

The chain uses TRBV5-1 and TRBJ2-5; D might be TRBD1 (6 bases). Germline V gene sequence: CDR1 SGHRS, CDR2 YFSETQ. Between the trimmed V and J ends, which lost 3 bases and 2 bases, there was a span of 8 bases. The length of the CDR3 is 13 residues. CDR3 DNA: TGCGCCAGCAGCTCTGGACAGCAAGAGACCCAGTACTTC. Its protein is CASSSGQQETQYF.

This chain joins TRBV6-5 and TRBJ1-5; D gene ambiguous. This CDR3 contains 13 residues. Germline CDR1 reads MNHEY; CDR2 reads SVGAGI. Trimming took off 1 base at V and 4 bases at J, with 5 bases between the two ends. The CDR3 DNA follows: TGTGCCAGCAGTTACTGGCAGAATCAGCCCCAGCATTTT. The encoded protein is CASSYWQNQPQHF.

The rearrangement uses TRBV27 and TRBJ2-7; D unresolved. Looked up from germline, CDR1 is MNHEY and CDR2 is SMNVEV (reference sequence). The V end was cut by 0 bases, the J end by 5 bases, with 8 bases between. The CDR3 is made up of 13 amino acids. The CDR3 protein is CASSLSVIHEQYF. DNA of the CDR3: TGTGCCAGCAGTTTATCGGTTATTCACGAGCAGTACTTC.

J is TRBJ1-1 and V is TRBV19, with D unclear. V was clipped by 4 bases and J by 0 bases, with 12 bases between them. The germline V gene has CDR1 LNHDA and CDR2 SQIVND (reference sequence). There are 15 residues in the CDR3. CDR3 nucleotides: TGTGCCAGTAGTACCCGCGGGTGGGTGAACACTGAAGCTTTCTTT. This sequence encodes CASSTRGWVNTEAFF.

The chain carries TRBV4-1 and TRBJ2-5, with 13 bases fitting TRBD2. Germline V gives CDR1 MGHRA, CDR2 YSYEKL. This CDR3 region has 16 residues. V shed 5 bases and J 5 bases; nucleotides not matched to a gene: 8. CDR3 sequence reads: CASSTRTSGGRETQYF. The CDR3 region has the DNA TGCGCCAGCAGCACCCGGACTAGCGGGGGTCGGGAGACCCAGTACTTC.

The V and J genes are TRBV28 and TRBJ2-7; D ambiguous. Trimming removed 6 bases at V and 4 bases at J, with 13 bases between. This CDR3 has 13 residues. Germline-derived CDR1 and CDR2 are MDHEN and SYDVKM. The CDR3 DNA is TGTGCCAGCAGCAACCCTATACCTTACGAGCAGTACTTC. This sequence encodes CASSNPIPYEQYF.

The chain couples TRBV21-1 to TRBJ1-4. TRBV21-1 is shown as a pseudogene. This CDR3 contains 16 residues. CDR3 nucleotide sequence: TGTGCCAGCAGCGCCCCGGGGGGGAGCACATATGAAAAACTGTTTTTT. Protein product: CASSAPGGSTYEKLFF.

The rearrangement uses TRBV9 and TRBJ2-7; possibly TRBD1 or TRBD2 for D (6 bases each). This CDR3 contains 14 residues. Germline CDR1 and CDR2: SGDLS and YYNGEE. Trimming took 4 bases from V and 10 from J, leaving 21 bases between them. For the CDR3, the DNA is TGTGCCAGCAGCTCGACGGAGGGGGGCAGGCTCCAGTACTTC. This sequence encodes CASSSTEGGRLQYF.

CDR3 in amino acids: CASSRTYEQYF. The CDR3 DNA is TGTGCCAGCAGCCGAACCTACGAGCAGTACTTC. J is TRBJ2-7 and V is TRBV7-9; D gene unclear. Germline values: CDR1 SEHNR, CDR2 FQNEAQ (reference sequence). This CDR3 is 11 amino acids long. The V and J ends lost 5 bases and 2 bases respectively, with 4 bases between them.

The chain has TRBV25-1 and TRBJ1-5; D not certain. Trimming stripped 5 bases from V and 2 bases from J, with 7 bases between. Per the germline V gene, CDR1 is MGHDK and CDR2 is SYGVNS. This CDR3 spans 13 amino acids. The CDR3 DNA reads as TGTGCCAGCAGTCATAGGGGCAATCAGCCCCAGCATTTT. Amino acid sequence: CASSHRGNQPQHF.